The 25 T cell receptor beta chains presented below share a single source sample, sequenced in a study of blood T cell dynamics during melanoma immunotherapy. Libraries were prepared by immunoSEQ multiplex PCR; TCRdb keeps only in-frame clonotypes and omits some of them. The sample includes roughly 16,000 clones, around 93% seen only once; the top ten take under 0.25%. The time point was: week 3, after first cycle of checkpoint inhibitor. The starting material was effector memory CD8+ T cells from blood, obtained from a patient treated with checkpoint blockade. The receptors were gathered from a human donor with melanoma.

The chain is built from TRBV28 and TRBJ2-2, with TRBD2 identical over 7 bases. This CDR3 has 16 amino acids. V shed 1 base, J shed 0 bases, and the junction held 2 bases outside the gene matches. The germline gives CDR1 MDHEN, CDR2 SYDVKM. The CDR3, as DNA: TGTGCCAGCAGTTTATCACTAGCGTCGAACACCGGGGAGCTGTTTTTT. As protein: CASSLSLASNTGELFF.

This chain links TRBV28 with TRBJ2-1; D is undetermined. CDR3 size: 13 residues. From germline, CDR1 is MDHEN and CDR2 SYDVKM. Between the trimmed V and J ends, which lost 3 bases and 6 bases, there was a span of 9 bases. The CDR3 region has the DNA TGTGCCAGCAGTTTGAAGCTGGGCAATGAGCAGTTCTTC. This translates into CASSLKLGNEQFF.

CDR3 region: CASSQDGALEQFF. In DNA form, the CDR3 reads TGTGCCAGCAGCCAAGATGGGGCACTCGAGCAGTTCTTC. This chain links TRBV4-2 with TRBJ2-1, with D perhaps matching TRBD1 (5 bases). CDR1 and CDR2 from the germline V gene are LGHNA and YNFKEQ. V shed 0 bases and J shed 10 bases, with 10 bases lying between them. This CDR3 region has 13 residues.

The CDR3 reads CASSLATKEEQYF. The CDR3 coding sequence is TGTGCCAGCAGCTTAGCGACAAAAGAGGAGCAGTACTTC. The gene calls are TRBV13 and TRBJ2-7, with unresolved D. The CDR3 is made up of 13 amino acids. Per the germline V gene, CDR1 is PRHDT and CDR2 is FYEKMQ (reference sequence). V was clipped by 1 base and J by 7 bases, with 11 bases between them. The full variable domain, rest sourced from reference TRBV13 and TRBJ2-7, is AAGVIQSPRHLIKEKRETATLKCYPIPRHDTVYWYQQGPGQDPQFLISFYEKMQSDKGSIPDRFSAQQFSDYHSELNMSSLELGDSALYFCASSLATKEEQYFGPGTRLTVT.

V usage is TRBV6-6 and J usage is TRBJ1-1; possible D gene TRBD1, 6 bases. CDR3 length: 12 residues. Germline CDR1 MNHNY, CDR2 SVGAGI (reference sequence). V was trimmed by 0 bases and J by 8 bases, leaving 7 bases between them. The CDR3, as DNA: TGTGCCAGCAGTTACTCTGACAGGGAAGCTTTCTTT. Translating it yields CASSYSDREAFF.

The chain is built from TRBV13 and TRBJ2-7; D remains unclear. Per the germline V gene, CDR1 is PRHDT and CDR2 is FYEKMQ (reference sequence). CDR3 size: 14 residues. V was shortened by 0 bases and J by 0 bases, with 6 bases between the two germline ends. The CDR3 loop is CASSLGGYSYEQYF. DNA of the CDR3: TGTGCCAGCAGCTTAGGGGGATACTCCTACGAGCAGTACTTC.

The chain uses TRBV5-5 and TRBJ2-1; possibly TRBD2 for D (6 bases). In germline, CDR1 is SGHKS, CDR2 YYEKEE (reference sequence). V lost 4 bases and J lost 4, with 9 bases in between. The CDR3 extends over 13 amino acids. In DNA, the CDR3 is TGTGCCAGCAGCCAGACTAGTTACAATGAGCAGTTCTTC. Its protein product is CASSQTSYNEQFF.

This rearrangement joins TRBV4-1 to TRBJ2-7, with 7 bases lining up with TRBD2. This CDR3 is 15 amino acids long. CDR1 MGHRA and CDR2 YSYEKL come from the germline V gene. Trimming removed 0 bases from V and 10 bases from J; junction bases left unmatched: 12. The CDR3 protein is CASSQDPAGITSQYF. The CDR3 region has the DNA TGCGCCAGCAGCCAAGATCCAGCGGGAATTACGAGTCAGTACTTC.

The chain uses TRBV9 and TRBJ2-7; D perhaps matches TRBD2 (5 bases). Between the trimmed V and J ends, which lost 3 bases and 4 bases, there was a span of 8 bases. Germline V gene data show CDR1 as SGDLS and CDR2 as YYNGEE. The CDR3 length is 12 residues. The CDR3 bases are TGTGCCAGCAGCGGGCCGGGATACGAGCAGTACTTC. It translates to CASSGPGYEQYF.

Only a few counts were recorded for this clone. V gene TRBV4-1 combines with J gene TRBJ2-7; D is unresolved. The CDR3 is made up of 13 amino acids. CDR1 is MGHRA and CDR2 is YSYEKL in the germline V gene. Trimming left V 0 bases short and J 4 bases short, with 7 bases between. CDR3 protein: CASSQDDIYEQYF. As DNA, the CDR3 is TGCGCCAGCAGCCAAGATGACATTTACGAGCAGTACTTC.

V usage is TRBV11-1 and J usage is TRBJ2-7; unclear D gene. This CDR3 has 15 residues. V was shortened by 0 bases and J by 2 bases, with 11 bases between the two germline ends. Germline V gene sequence: CDR1 SGHAT, CDR2 FQDESV (reference sequence). As DNA, the CDR3 is TGTGCCAGCAGCTTAGCGGCGGCTGGCGCCTACGAGCAGTACTTC. Amino acids: CASSLAAAGAYEQYF.

This chain joins TRBV28 and TRBJ1-5, with D perhaps matching TRBD1 (6 bases). Trimming shortened V by 10 bases and J by 3 bases, and 16 bases separated the two germline ends. This CDR3 spans 14 amino acids. Germline V gives CDR1 MDHEN, CDR2 SYDVKM. The CDR3 DNA follows: TGTGCCACCTCTGGGGGCTCGTCCAATCAGCCCCAGCATTTT. This gives the protein CATSGGSSNQPQHF. The whole variable domain, filled in from reference TRBV28 and TRBJ1-5, reads DVKVTQSSRYLVKRTGEKVFLECVQDMDHENMFWYRQDPGLGLRLIYFSYDVKMKEKGDIPEGYSVSREKKERFSLILESASTNQTSMYLCATSGGSSNQPQHFGDGTRLSIL.

The chain uses TRBV7-7 and TRBJ2-3, with TRBD2 identical over 9 bases. From germline, CDR1 is SSHAT and CDR2 FNYEAQ (reference sequence). The CDR3 totals 15 residues. The V and J ends lost 1 base and 6 bases, in that order; junction bases with no gene match: 5. The DNA for the CDR3 is TGTGCCAGCAGCTTAGATCCGCGGGAGGGTGATACGCAGTATTTT. It translates to CASSLDPREGDTQYF.

The chain joins TRBV28 to TRBJ2-5, with 13 bases identical to TRBD2. CDR3 length equals 16 residues. J lost 5 bases, V lost 5 bases, and 8 bases had no gene match. CDR1 and CDR2 from the germline V gene are MDHEN and SYDVKM. CDR3 in amino acids: CASSTGTSGVPETQYF. The CDR3, as DNA: TGTGCCAGCAGTACCGGGACTAGCGGGGTCCCCGAGACCCAGTACTTC.

A word on this clone: One end of the junction is discordant with germline, which a read error may explain. The CDR3 here is CASSRQGGNIEAFF. The CDR3 DNA sequence: TGTGCCAGCAGTAGACAGGGAGGTAACATTGAAGCTTTCTTT. V gene TRBV6-5 combines with J gene TRBJ1-1, with 7 nucleotides matching TRBD1. Germline V gene lookup returns CDR1 MNHEY and CDR2 SVGAGI. The CDR3 is 14 amino acids.

V gene TRBV5-4 combines with J gene TRBJ2-1; D is perhaps TRBD1 (6 bases). V was clipped by 0 bases and J by 8 bases, with 18 bases between them. CDR1 is SGHNT, CDR2 YYREEE, per germline (reference sequence). The length of the CDR3 is 16 residues. For the CDR3, the DNA is TGTGCCAGCAGCTTGGGGGGGCGGGTATTTGAGGATGAGCAGTTCTTC. Amino acid sequence: CASSLGGRVFEDEQFF.

The rearrangement links TRBV13 to TRBJ2-5; TRBD2 might be the D (6 bases). V lost 5 bases and J lost 5, with 21 bases in between. Germline V gene data show CDR1 as PRHDT and CDR2 as FYEKMQ (reference sequence). CDR3 length equals 16 residues. The CDR3 region is CASSLRTLGGLETQYF. The CDR3, as DNA: TGTGCCAGCAGCCTCCGCACACTGGGAGGATTGGAGACCCAGTACTTC.

The CDR3 sequence is CASSLTSVSADEQFF. In DNA, the CDR3 is TGCGCCAGCAGCTTGACTTCGGTCTCTGCTGATGAGCAGTTCTTC. The V and J genes are TRBV5-1 and TRBJ2-1; D is uncertain. The V gene's germline CDR1 is SGHRS and CDR2 YFSETQ. V lost 1 base and J lost 8, with 16 bases in between. The CDR3 contains 15 residues.

The V gene is TRBV4-2, the J gene TRBJ2-1; D is unresolved. Germline V gene sequence: CDR1 LGHNA, CDR2 YNFKEQ. Trimming pared 0 bases from V and 8 bases from J, leaving 11 bases between. The length of the CDR3 is 14 residues. The CDR3 DNA sequence: TGTGCCAGCAGCCAAGAACTGGCGCTCGATGAGCAGTTCTTC. It is translated as CASSQELALDEQFF.

The chain links TRBV27 to TRBJ2-2; D unclear. The length of the CDR3 is 13 residues. Trimming shortened V by 2 bases and J by 6 bases, and 7 bases separated the two germline ends. Germline CDR1 MNHEY, CDR2 SMNVEV (reference sequence). CDR3 bases: TGTGCCAGCAGTTTACAGGTCTCCGGGGAGCTGTTTTTT. This gives the protein CASSLQVSGELFF.

This chain connects TRBV27 to TRBJ1-1; D is unclear. Trimming left V 3 bases short and J 0 bases short, with 8 bases between. The CDR3 extends over 14 amino acids. Germline V gene lookup returns CDR1 MNHEY and CDR2 SMNVEV (reference sequence). CDR3 protein: CASSLKGMNTEAFF. The CDR3 DNA reads TGTGCCAGCAGTTTGAAGGGTATGAACACTGAAGCTTTCTTT.

The genes are TRBV9 and TRBJ2-3; the match to TRBD1 covers 9 bases. CDR1 is SGDLS and CDR2 is YYNGEE in the germline V gene. The CDR3 contains 13 residues. After removal of 4 bases from V and 4 bases from J, the junction contained 1 base not matched to a gene. The CDR3: CASSRQGADTQYF. In DNA form, the CDR3 reads TGTGCCAGCAGCAGACAGGGGGCAGATACGCAGTATTTT.

This clone has a single count. V usage is TRBV5-6 and J usage is TRBJ1-5, with TRBD1 matching 9 bases. The CDR3 totals 16 residues. From germline, CDR1 is SGHDT and CDR2 YYEEEE. V lost 0 bases, J lost 0 bases, and 1 base stayed unmatched. CDR3 coding DNA: TGTGCCAGCAGCTTGGAGACAGGGGGTAGCAATCAGCCCCAGCATTTT. This encodes CASSLETGGSNQPQHF.

The chain couples TRBV7-9 to TRBJ2-7; D may be TRBD1 (6 bases). The CDR3 length is 14 residues. Germline assignment: CDR1 SEHNR and CDR2 FQNEAQ (reference sequence). V gave up 5 bases and J gave up 3 bases, with 14 bases separating them. The CDR3 coding sequence is TGTGCCAGCAGCCCACAGGGTAGGGGCTACGAGCAGTACTTC. Amino acid sequence: CASSPQGRGYEQYF.

V is TRBV10-3 and J is TRBJ2-7; the D is unclear. Germline-derived CDR1 and CDR2 are ENHRY and SYGVKD. V was cut by 10 bases and J by 3 bases, with 10 bases left in between. The CDR3 runs to 11 residues. CDR3 sequence (DNA): TGTGCCACCTCCCTCCGCTACGAGCAGTACTTC. As protein: CATSLRYEQYF.